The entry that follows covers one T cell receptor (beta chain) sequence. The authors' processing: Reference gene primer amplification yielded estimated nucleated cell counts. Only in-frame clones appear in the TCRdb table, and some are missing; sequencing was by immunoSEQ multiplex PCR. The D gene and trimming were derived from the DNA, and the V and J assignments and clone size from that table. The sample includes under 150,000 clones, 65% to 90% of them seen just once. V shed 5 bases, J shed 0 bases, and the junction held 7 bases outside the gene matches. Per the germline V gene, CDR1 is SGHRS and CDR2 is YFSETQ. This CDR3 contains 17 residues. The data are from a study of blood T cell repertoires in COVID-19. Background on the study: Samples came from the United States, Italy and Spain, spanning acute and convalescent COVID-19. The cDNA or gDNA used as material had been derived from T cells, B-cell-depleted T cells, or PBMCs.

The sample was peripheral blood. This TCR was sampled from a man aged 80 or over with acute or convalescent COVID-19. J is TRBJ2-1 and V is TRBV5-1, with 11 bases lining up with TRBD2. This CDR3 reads CASRPTSGSSSYNEQFF. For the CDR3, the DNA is TGCGCCAGCAGACCTACTAGCGGGAGTAGCTCCTACAATGAGCAGTTCTTC.